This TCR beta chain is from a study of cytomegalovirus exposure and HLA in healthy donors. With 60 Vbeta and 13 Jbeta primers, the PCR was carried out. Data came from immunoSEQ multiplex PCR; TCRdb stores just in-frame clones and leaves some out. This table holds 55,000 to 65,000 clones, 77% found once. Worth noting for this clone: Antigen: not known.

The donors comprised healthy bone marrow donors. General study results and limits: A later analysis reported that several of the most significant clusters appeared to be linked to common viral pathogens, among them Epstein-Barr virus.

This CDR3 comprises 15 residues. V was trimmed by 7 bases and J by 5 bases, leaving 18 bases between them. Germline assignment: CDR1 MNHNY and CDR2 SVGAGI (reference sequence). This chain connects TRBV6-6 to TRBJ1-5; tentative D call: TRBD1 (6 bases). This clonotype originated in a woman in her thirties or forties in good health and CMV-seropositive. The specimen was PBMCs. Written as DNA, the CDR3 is TGTGCCAGCACGGCCCTGTCAGGGGCACATCAGCCCCAGCATTTT. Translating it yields CASTALSGAHQPQHF.